This is a list of T cell receptor beta chains from one sample in a study of T-cell memory formation after mild COVID-19. TCRdb recomputed calls from the 5' RACE reads with MiXCR, one row per CDR3 protein. The sample lists some 200,000 distinct CDR3 sequences; 20% to 25% were seen once. Material for sequencing was PBMCs or a T cell subset sorted from them (not recorded which). The receptors originated from an adult woman who had mild COVID-19 (a few samples of this study predate the infection). Cell type and time point are not known. Each CDR3 is given with its conserved first and last residue. Each record gives: J gene, D gene, V gene, clone size, CDR3 protein, CDR3 DNA. A D gene is named only where the DNA matches it firmly. Clone size, where shown, is once, few, many, or a class for clones that have expanded.

TRBJ2-1	.	TRBV10-3	few	CAISESIGDLGTYNEQFF	TGTGCCATCAGTGAGTCGATCGGGGACTTAGGAACCTACAATGAGCAGTTCTTC
TRBJ2-7	TRBD2	TRBV4-1	.	CASSQPTSGDAYEQYF	TGCGCCAGCAGCCAGCCTACTAGCGGGGACGCCTACGAGCAGTACTTC
TRBJ2-3	.	TRBV4-2	few	CASSDLDTQYF	TGTGCCAGCAGTGATCTAGATACGCAGTATTTT
TRBJ1-1	.	TRBV6-5	.	CASRRGQNTEAFF	TGTGCCAGCAGGAGGGGACAGAACACTGAAGCTTTCTTT
TRBJ2-1	TRBD2	TRBV7-9	few	CASSHPMSGISYNEQFF	TGTGCCAGCAGCCACCCGATGAGCGGGATTTCCTACAATGAGCAGTTCTTC
TRBJ2-1	.	TRBV15	.	CATRPTVGGENNEQFF	TGTGCCACCAGACCGACGGTTGGGGGCGAGAACAATGAGCAGTTCTTC
TRBJ2-3	.	TRBV18	few	CASSPEVGGTDTQYF	TGTGCCAGCTCACCGGAGGTTGGTGGAACAGATACGCAGTATTTT
TRBJ1-1	.	TRBV27	few	CASRDFNTEAFF	TGTGCCAGCAGGGACTTTAACACTGAAGCTTTCTTT
TRBJ2-7	TRBD1	TRBV5-6	.	CASSWTAGGLTYEQYF	TGTGCCAGCAGCTGGACCGCAGGGGGCCTAACCTACGAGCAGTACTTC
TRBJ1-4	.	TRBV9	.	CASSVGGAAATNEKLFF	TGTGCCAGCAGCGTAGGAGGGGCAGCTGCAACTAATGAAAAACTGTTTTTT
TRBJ2-7	.	TRBV5-1	many	CASSLAGLSYEQYF	TGCGCCAGCAGCTTGGCTGGACTCTCCTACGAGCAGTACTTC
TRBJ2-1	.	TRBV4-2	few	CASSRGREQFF	TGTGCCAGCAGCAGGGGACGCGAGCAGTTCTTC
TRBJ2-3	TRBD2	TRBV11-1	few	CASSDPLAADTQYF	TGTGCCAGCAGCGACCCTCTAGCGGCAGATACGCAGTATTTT
TRBJ1-1	.	TRBV20-1	few	CSARDGPMNTEAFF	TGCAGTGCTAGAGACGGACCAATGAACACTGAAGCTTTCTTT
TRBJ2-3	.	TRBV24-1	few	CATSVAGRSDTQYF	TGTGCCACCAGTGTGGCAGGACGGTCAGATACGCAGTATTTT
TRBJ2-2	.	TRBV2	few	CASSGGHTGELFF	TGTGCCAGCAGTGGGGGCCACACCGGGGAGCTGTTTTTT
TRBJ2-3	TRBD2	TRBV6-1	.	CASSEALAGTDTQYF	TGTGCCAGCAGCGAAGCACTAGCGGGGACAGATACGCAGTATTTT
TRBJ2-1	TRBD2	TRBV5-4	few	CASSLNGGSFF	TGTGCCAGCAGCTTGAACGGGGGGTCTTTCTTC
TRBJ2-7	.	TRBV7-8	.	CASSLNLANEQYF	TGTGCCAGCAGCTTAAATTTGGCGAACGAGCAGTACTTC
TRBJ2-5	.	TRBV7-9	.	CASSFPPDSRETQYF	TGTGCCAGCAGCTTCCCCCCTGACTCCCGAGAGACCCAGTACTTC
TRBJ2-7	.	TRBV6-2/TRBV6-3	few	CASNQGTYEQYF	TGTGCCAGCAATCAGGGGACCTACGAGCAGTACTTC
TRBJ2-7	TRBD1	TRBV7-6	.	CASSSLHRQGGYEQYF	TGTGCCAGCAGCTCCCTACACCGACAGGGTGGGTACGAGCAGTACTTC
TRBJ2-7	.	TRBV7-9	many	CASSRVGGYEQYF	TGTGCCAGCAGCAGGGTGGGAGGCTACGAGCAGTACTTC
TRBJ2-5	.	TRBV12-3/TRBV12-4	.	CASSLGTKTQYF	TGTGCCAGCAGTTTAGGCACGAAGACCCAGTACTTC
TRBJ2-1	.	TRBV7-9	.	CASSSDTDEQFF	TGTGCCAGCAGCTCGGACACTGATGAGCAGTTCTTC
TRBJ2-1	TRBD2	TRBV7-9	.	CASSTGLASEQFF	TGTGCCAGCAGCACGGGACTAGCCAGTGAGCAGTTCTTC
TRBJ2-7	.	TRBV5-4	few	CASSLDVGSYEQYF	TGTGCCAGCAGCTTGGATGTGGGTAGCTACGAGCAGTACTTC
TRBJ1-5	.	TRBV7-2	few	CASSETGAGQPQHF	TGTGCCAGCAGCGAGACGGGGGCGGGACAGCCCCAGCATTTT
TRBJ1-1	TRBD1	TRBV5-1	few	CASSLEGAATEAFF	TGCGCCAGCAGCTTGGAGGGGGCTGCCACTGAAGCTTTCTTT
TRBJ2-5	TRBD1	TRBV7-9	few	CASSIPPGQGDETQYF	TGTGCCAGCAGCATCCCTCCGGGACAGGGAGATGAGACCCAGTACTTC
TRBJ1-6	.	TRBV7-9	.	CASSLSAGAPLHF	TGTGCCAGCAGCTTGAGCGCAGGGGCACCCCTCCACTTT
TRBJ2-7	TRBD2	TRBV27	few	CASSLQGHGGGEQYF	TGTGCCAGCAGTTTACAGGGTCACGGGGGAGGGGAGCAGTACTTC
TRBJ2-4	TRBD1	TRBV6-5	.	CASSPGTGRKNIQYF	TGTGCCAGCAGCCCCGGGACAGGGAGGAAAAACATTCAGTACTTC
TRBJ2-7	.	TRBV15	few	CATSTLRTTGYSYEQYF	TGTGCCACCAGCACCCTCCGGACTACAGGTTATTCCTACGAGCAGTACTTC
TRBJ2-2	TRBD2	TRBV20-1	.	CSARPSFSGRELFF	TGCAGTGCTAGACCCTCATTTAGCGGGAGGGAGCTGTTTTTT
TRBJ1-1	TRBD1	TRBV19	.	CASKGGVRAFF	TGTGCCAGTAAAGGGGGCGTAAGAGCTTTCTTT
TRBJ2-7	TRBD1	TRBV7-8	few	CASSRTGSPYEQYF	TGTGCCAGCAGCCGGACAGGATCTCCCTACGAGCAGTACTTC
TRBJ1-1	TRBD1	TRBV4-1	.	CASSPRTGDRGDTEAFF	TGCGCCAGCAGCCCTCGAACCGGGGACAGAGGGGACACTGAAGCTTTCTTT
TRBJ2-7	.	TRBV21-1	few	CASSNHRIVYEQYF	TGTGCCAGCAGCAACCACCGGATAGTTTACGAGCAGTACTTC
TRBJ2-3	.	TRBV24-1	.	CATSEGTDTQYF	TGTGCCACCAGTGAGGGTACAGATACGCAGTATTTT
TRBJ2-5	TRBD2	TRBV7-9	few	CASSPGTSGPQETQYF	TGTGCCAGCAGCCCCGGGACTAGCGGTCCCCAAGAGACCCAGTACTTC
TRBJ2-5	TRBD1	TRBV5-1	.	CASSSPAGGAQGTQYF	TGCGCCAGCAGCTCCCCCGCAGGGGGCGCCCAGGGGACCCAGTACTTC
TRBJ1-1	.	TRBV7-9	few	CASSLTGGRNTEAFF	TGTGCCAGCAGCTTGACGGGAGGTAGAAACACTGAAGCTTTCTTT
TRBJ2-1	.	TRBV5-1	.	CASQRGQSSYNEQFF	TGCGCCAGCCAGAGAGGACAGAGCTCCTACAATGAGCAGTTCTTC
TRBJ1-1	TRBD1	TRBV29-1	.	CSVATTDRGMNTEAFF	TGCAGCGTTGCGACGACGGACAGGGGAATGAACACTGAAGCTTTCTTT
TRBJ2-1	.	TRBV5-1	few	CASSLLYGPFNEQFF	TGCGCCAGCAGCTTGCTCTACGGTCCGTTTAATGAGCAGTTCTTC
TRBJ2-3	TRBD2	TRBV20-1	.	CSARWLAGGASTDTQYF	TGCAGTGCTAGATGGTTGGCCGGGGGGGCTAGCACAGATACGCAGTATTTT
TRBJ2-7	.	TRBV30	.	CAWSHGGPYEQYF	TGTGCCTGGTCCCATGGGGGGCCCTACGAGCAGTACTTC
TRBJ2-5	.	TRBV24-1	.	CATSDRMLGETQYF	TGTGCCACCAGTGACCGTATGTTAGGGGAGACCCAGTACTTC
TRBJ1-1	TRBD1	TRBV4-1	few	CASSQVGQANTEAFF	TGCGCCAGCAGCCAAGTAGGACAGGCGAACACTGAAGCTTTCTTT
TRBJ2-2	.	TRBV30	few	CAWSVGGPGGELFF	TGTGCCTGGAGTGTGGGAGGACCGGGCGGGGAGCTGTTTTTT
TRBJ1-2	.	TRBV5-1	.	CASSLGPDRGYYGYTF	TGCGCCAGCAGCTTGGGGCCTGACAGAGGATACTATGGCTACACCTTC
TRBJ1-4	.	TRBV6-6	.	CASGTGQTNEKLFF	TGTGCCAGCGGCACAGGGCAAACTAATGAAAAACTGTTTTTT
TRBJ2-7	.	TRBV10-3	few	CAISESRASSTYEQYF	TGTGCCATCAGTGAGTCTAGGGCTAGCAGTACCTACGAGCAGTACTTC
TRBJ2-7	TRBD1	TRBV5-6	.	CASSYYRGNEQYF	TGTGCCAGCAGCTATTACAGGGGGAACGAGCAGTACTTC
TRBJ2-5	.	TRBV7-2	.	CASSPMGLRETQYF	TGTGCCAGCAGCCCGATGGGCCTAAGAGAGACCCAGTACTTC
TRBJ2-7	.	TRBV15	.	CATSRTDSSYEQYF	TGTGCCACCAGCAGAACGGACAGTTCCTACGAGCAGTACTTC